The present T cell receptor beta chain was sequenced within a study of blood T cells in healthy people across ages. Investigators took 8.5 to 10 milliliters of peripheral blood from every donor. CDR3 length: 17 amino acids. A second PCR of roughly 7 to 11 cycles used a sample-barcoded 5' primer and a J-beta primer mix. Every molecule of cDNA carried a tag from a template-switch adaptor with 12 random nucleotides. Via MiXCR, TCRdb re-called the 5' RACE reads, giving one row per CDR3 protein. The table shows about 640,000 distinct CDR3 sequences, with roughly three fifths occurring only once. V is TRBV12-3 or TRBV12-4 and J is TRBJ2-5, with D uncertain. TRBJ2-7 explains the end of the DNA better; the J call may be wrong. Sequencing input: blood. The receptor comes from a man aged 60 to 75 in good health. DNA for the CDR3: TGTGCCAGCAGCCCCGGGCGGAGCAGGAAACTTACCTACGAGCAGTACTTC. It codes for CASSPGRSRKLTYEQYF.